The following is a TCR beta chain sequence with its context. Deletions cut 6 bases from V and 0 bases from J, with 19 bases between. The CDR3 spans 16 residues. Germline CDR1 SGHKS, CDR2 YYEKEE (reference sequence). The method was immunoSEQ multiplex PCR; TCRdb's version includes in-frame clones alone and lacks a portion of them. The sample yields under 60,000 clones, roughly 85% seen once. The data were taken from a study of cytomegalovirus exposure and HLA in healthy donors. Sample: PBMCs. The chain joins TRBV5-5 to TRBJ2-7; D is uncertain. The receptor was derived from a woman aged 25-40 years in good health and CMV-seronegative. The DNA for the CDR3 is TGTGCCAGCAACCGCGTCGTTGGCGCAGGCTCCTACGAGCAGTACTTC. Its translation: CASNRVVGAGSYEQYF.